A single T cell receptor beta chain is shown here with its context. Its antigen is as yet unknown. The data derive from a study of shared clonotypes between healthy human individuals. The study's findings and limits: Blood alone was sampled, and tissue repertoires likely differ.

Naive CD8 cells, CD45RO-negative and positively selected for CCR7, excluded terminally differentiated effector memory CD45RA+ cells. The V end was cut by 4 bases, the J end by 3 bases, with 11 bases between. Looked up from germline, CDR1 is ENHRY and CDR2 is SYGVKD. This CDR3 spans 14 amino acids. The protocol was immunoSEQ multiplex PCR, while the TCRdb copy is restricted to in-frame clones and leaves out a portion. The table has about 2 million clones, approximately 94% seen once. The receptor comes from a young man in good health. The J gene is TRBJ2-3, the V gene TRBV10-3, with D hard to call. Sequenced sample: naive CD8+ T cells sorted from blood. CDR3 nucleotide sequence: TGTGCCATCAGTGGGCCGGGCTTAACAGATACGCAGTATTTT. It translates to CAISGPGLTDTQYF.